These 13 T cell receptor beta chains originate from one sample sequenced in a study of blood T cells in healthy people across ages. Through a sample-barcoded 5' primer and a J-beta primer mix, a second PCR was run for roughly 6 to 11 cycles. In TCRdb, the 5' RACE reads were re-called with MiXCR into one record per CDR3 protein. The profile shows approximately 940,000 distinct CDR3 sequences, roughly 52% of them singletons. The specimen was blood. Source of these receptors: a man aged 30 to 39 in good health.

The chain's CDR3 is CASSFLRKYGGYNEQFF. CDR3 nucleotides: TGTGCCAGCAGTTTCTTAAGGAAGTACGGGGGGTACAATGAGCAGTTCTTC. The J gene is TRBJ2-1, the V gene TRBV12-3 or TRBV12-4; the match to TRBD2 covers 7 bases. The CDR3 has 17 amino acids. The J segment lost 4 bases and the V segment lost 3 bases, leaving 12 bases of the junction unmatched.

The chain recombines TRBV7-3 with TRBJ2-1; D possibly corresponds to TRBD1 (6 bases). Between the trimmed V and J ends, which lost 1 base and 2 bases, there was a span of 9 bases. Germline assignment: CDR1 SGHTA and CDR2 FQGTGA. The CDR3 has 15 amino acids. The CDR3 DNA follows: TGTGCCAGCAGCTTAAAGGGGGTTGCCTACAATGAGCAGTTCTTC. It specifies CASSLKGVAYNEQFF.

This clonotype was counted a single time. This chain uses TRBV5-1 with TRBJ2-3; D is unclear. In germline, CDR1 is SGHRS, CDR2 YFSETQ. V dropped 4 bases and J dropped 3 bases, with 12 bases sitting between them. The CDR3 runs 14 residues. The CDR3: CASSAAAVTDTQYF. As DNA, the CDR3 is TGCGCCAGCAGCGCAGCTGCGGTTACAGATACGCAGTATTTT.

Remarks on this clonotype: It may be a read error: a sequence one base away is much more abundant. In DNA form, the CDR3 reads TGTGCCAGCAGCGTAGTAACGGACTACGAGCAGTACTTC. Amino acid sequence: CASSVVTDYEQYF. The V gene is TRBV5-5, the J gene TRBJ2-7; no clear D. The V end lost 4 bases, the J end lost 3 bases, and 11 bases lay between the germline ends. Germline V gives CDR1 SGHKS, CDR2 YYEKEE (reference sequence). The CDR3 spans 13 residues.

The V gene is TRBV12-3 or TRBV12-4, the J gene TRBJ1-6, with TRBD1 matching 8 bases. The CDR3 length is 18 residues. V lost 5 bases to trimming and J lost 0 bases; unmatched junction nucleotides: 9. The CDR3 bases are TGTGCCAGCAGTCCACCGACAGGGGCAACCTCCTATAATTCACCCCTCCACTTT. Protein product: CASSPPTGATSYNSPLHF.

This sequence joins TRBV29-1 and TRBJ1-4; no reliable D call. This CDR3 comprises 13 residues. Germline V gene sequence: CDR1 SQVTM, CDR2 ANQGSEA. Between the trimmed V and J ends, which lost 8 bases and 8 bases, there was a span of 18 bases. The CDR3: CSFTVQSSEKLFF. The CDR3 coding sequence is TGCAGCTTCACAGTCCAATCCAGCGAAAAACTGTTTTTT. The full variable domain, completed using reference TRBV29-1 and TRBJ1-4, is SAVISQKPSRDICQRGTSLTIQCQVDSQVTMMFWYRQQPGQSLTLIATANQGSEATYESGFVIDKFPISRPNLTFSTLTVSNMSPEDSSIYLCSFTVQSSEKLFFGSGTQLSVL.

The chain is built from TRBV5-4 and TRBJ1-1; no definite D call. The CDR3 sequence is 13 residues long. V was cut by 0 bases and J by 4 bases, with 7 bases left in between. Germline V gives CDR1 SGHNT, CDR2 YYREEE (reference sequence). CDR3 sequence: CASSLETPTEAFF. As DNA, the CDR3 is TGTGCCAGCAGCTTGGAGACCCCCACTGAAGCTTTCTTT. Based on the CDR3 plus reference TRBV5-4 and TRBJ1-1, the full variable domain is ETGVTQSPTHLIKTRGQQVTLRCSSQSGHNTVSWYQQALGQGPQFIFQYYREEENGRGNFPPRFSGLQFPNYSSELNVNALELDDSALYLCASSLETPTEAFFGQGTRLTVV.

The CDR3 loop is CASSYVTGTTKKLFF. CDR3 DNA sequence: TGTGCCAGCAGCTACGTGACAGGGACTACGAAAAAACTGTTTTTT. The genes are TRBV12-3 or TRBV12-4 and TRBJ1-4; 7 bases fit TRBD1. Unmatched junction bases numbered 13, after V lost 6 bases and J lost 9 bases. This CDR3 is built from 15 residues.

This clonotype was counted many times. This rearrangement joins TRBV7-2 to TRBJ2-1; D is unclear. The CDR3 covers 14 residues. The V gene lost 1 base and the J gene lost 6 bases, with 10 bases spanning the gap. Per germline, CDR1 SGHTA and CDR2 FQGNSA. The CDR3 sequence: CASSLDGSGNEQFF. In nucleotides, the CDR3 is TGTGCCAGCAGCTTAGACGGCTCGGGCAATGAGCAGTTCTTC.

V is TRBV6-1 and J is TRBJ1-1; no clear D gene. The V gene lost 1 base and the J gene lost 0 bases, with 9 bases spanning the gap. Germline V gene sequence: CDR1 MNHNS, CDR2 SASEGT. This CDR3 is 15 amino acids long. CDR3 amino acids: CASSEGSTLNTEAFF. As DNA, the CDR3 is TGTGCCAGCAGTGAAGGTTCGACCCTGAACACTGAAGCTTTCTTT.

As DNA, the CDR3 is TGTGCCAGCAGTTACGCGGACAGGGAAGACGAGAAACTGTTTTTT. Its protein is CASSYADREDEKLFF. The rearrangement joins TRBV6-5 to TRBJ1-4; TRBD1 aligns across 8 bases. The J segment lost 11 bases and the V segment lost 2 bases, leaving 10 bases of the junction unmatched. CDR1 is MNHEY and CDR2 is SVGAGI in the germline V gene. This CDR3 has 15 residues.

The chain recombines TRBV7-2 with TRBJ1-2; D unresolved. The CDR3 has 12 amino acids. Per germline, CDR1 SGHTA and CDR2 FQGNSA. V lost 6 bases and J lost 4, with 9 bases in between. The chain's CDR3 is CASRPDGYGYTF. For the CDR3, the DNA is TGTGCCAGCAGACCTGACGGCTATGGCTACACCTTC.

The chain joins TRBV7-2 to TRBJ1-4; the match to TRBD1 covers 7 bases. V was clipped by 5 bases and J by 3 bases; unmatched bases: 3. This CDR3 is 14 amino acids long. CDR1 and CDR2 from the germline V gene are SGHTA and FQGNSA. CDR3 bases: TGTGCCAGCAGCCCCGGACAGGCTAATGAAAAACTGTTTTTT. It codes for CASSPGQANEKLFF. The complete variable domain, with remaining parts taken from reference TRBV7-2 and TRBJ1-4, reads GAGVSQSPSNKVTEKGKDVELRCDPISGHTALYWYRQSLGQGLEFLIYFQGNSAPDKSGLPSDRFSAERTGGSVSTLTIQRTQQEDSAVYLCASSPGQANEKLFFGSGTQLSVL.